These 3 T cell receptor beta chains were sequenced from one sample in a study of cytomegalovirus exposure and HLA in healthy donors. In the PCR, 60 Vbeta and 13 Jbeta primers were used. The table came from immunoSEQ multiplex PCR; TCRdb's copy has only in-frame clones and leaves some out. The table lists around 76,000 clones, nearly 80% of them singletons, with 8% to 10% in the top ten. Input material: PBMCs. The receptors originated from a middle-aged woman in good health and CMV-seropositive.

The chain carries TRBV10-3 and TRBJ2-2; tentative D call: TRBD2 (5 bases). The germline V gene encodes CDR1 ENHRY and CDR2 SYGVKD. V was clipped by 6 bases and J by 5 bases, with 13 bases between them. CDR3 length: 14 residues. CDR3 sequence reads: CAISLERGTGELFF. The DNA for the CDR3 is TGTGCCATCAGCCTCGAGCGAGGGACCGGGGAGCTGTTTTTT.

This clone was found a few times. The gene calls are TRBV7-2 and TRBJ1-5; 9 bases fit TRBD1. Germline V lookup: CDR1 SGHTA, CDR2 FQGNSA. The CDR3 loop spans 14 amino acids. The ends lost 2 bases at V and 7 bases at J; junction bases unmatched: 3. Here the CDR3 reads CASSLTDRGQPQHF. The CDR3 DNA is TGTGCCAGCAGCTTAACGGACAGGGGCCAGCCCCAGCATTTT.

The CDR3 coding sequence is TGTGCCAGCAGCCACGGACCGGGACTAGGGAATGAGCAGTTCTTC. This sequence encodes CASSHGPGLGNEQFF. The chain recombines TRBV14 with TRBJ2-1; 8 nucleotides line up with TRBD2. The germline V gene has CDR1 SGHDN and CDR2 FVKESK. CDR3 size: 15 residues. J gave up 7 bases and V 3 bases, and 8 bases lay outside the gene matches.